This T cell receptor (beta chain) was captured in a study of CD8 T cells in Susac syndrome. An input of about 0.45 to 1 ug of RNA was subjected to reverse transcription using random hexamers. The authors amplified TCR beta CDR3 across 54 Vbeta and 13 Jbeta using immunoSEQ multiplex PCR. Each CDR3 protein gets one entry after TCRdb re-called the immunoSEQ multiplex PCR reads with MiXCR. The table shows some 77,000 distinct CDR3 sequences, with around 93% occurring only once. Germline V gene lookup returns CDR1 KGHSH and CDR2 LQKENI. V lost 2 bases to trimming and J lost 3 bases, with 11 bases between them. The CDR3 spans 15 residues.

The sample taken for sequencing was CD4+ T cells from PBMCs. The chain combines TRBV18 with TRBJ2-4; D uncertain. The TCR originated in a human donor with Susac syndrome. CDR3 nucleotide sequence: TGTGCCAGCTCACCAGCATCGGTGGTCAAAAACATTCAGTACTTC. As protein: CASSPASVVKNIQYF.